The 20 T cell receptor beta chains listed next were all sequenced from one sample in a study of blood T cell repertoires in COVID-19. The protocol was immunoSEQ multiplex PCR, while the TCRdb copy is restricted to in-frame clones and leaves out a portion. In the table there are under 200,000 clones, approximately 92% of which are singletons. The specimen was peripheral blood. These TCRs come from a man aged 50-59 years with acute or convalescent COVID-19.

This clone appeared a single time. The rearrangement links TRBV29-1 to TRBJ2-5; 8 positions agree with TRBD2. CDR3 length: 12 residues. The V gene's germline CDR1 is SQVTM and CDR2 ANQGSEA. J was trimmed by 5 bases and V by 7 bases; bases with no gene match: 6. CDR3 DNA: TGCAGCGCCCTTAGCGGGACCGAGACCCAGTACTTC. This sequence encodes CSALSGTETQYF.

The chain links TRBV19 to TRBJ1-2, with D possibly TRBD1 on 6 matching bases. Germline V CDR1 and CDR2: LNHDA, SQIVND (reference sequence). Trimming pared 5 bases from V and 3 bases from J, leaving 10 bases between. The CDR3 contains 13 residues. CDR3: CASSRTDHYGYTF. CDR3 in DNA: TGTGCCAGTAGTCGGACAGATCACTATGGCTACACCTTC.

DNA of the CDR3: TGTGCCAGCAGCTCCCCTCGGGAGGATTACCTCTATGGCTACACCTTC. Its protein product is CASSSPREDYLYGYTF. This chain joins TRBV28 and TRBJ1-2, with D hard to call. Trimming cost V 6 bases and J 4 bases, with 21 bases left between them. The germline V gene encodes CDR1 MDHEN and CDR2 SYDVKM. The CDR3 totals 16 residues.

The chain has TRBV5-4 and TRBJ2-1; D may be TRBD2 (6 bases). The CDR3 is 13 residues long. V was cut by 0 bases and J by 9 bases, with 10 bases left in between. Germline V gives CDR1 SGHNT, CDR2 YYREEE (reference sequence). The CDR3 sequence is CASSLAGAAEQFF. CDR3 nucleotides: TGTGCCAGCAGCTTGGCGGGAGCGGCTGAGCAGTTCTTC. Full variable domain (rest looked up from reference TRBV5-4 and TRBJ2-1): ETGVTQSPTHLIKTRGQQVTLRCSSQSGHNTVSWYQQALGQGPQFIFQYYREEENGRGNFPPRFSGLQFPNYSSELNVNALELDDSALYLCASSLAGAAEQFFGPGTRLTVL.

This chain joins TRBV6-1 and TRBJ2-7; maybe TRBD1 (5 bases). The CDR3 totals 16 residues. Germline V lookup: CDR1 MNHNS, CDR2 SASEGT. Trimming cost V 1 base and J 7 bases, with 20 bases left between them. This CDR3 reads CASSEGRVGAPWEQYF. The CDR3 DNA reads as TGTGCCAGCAGTGAAGGCCGGGTTGGGGCGCCGTGGGAGCAGTACTTC.

CDR3 region: CASSRRGTGGVGNGYTF. The CDR3 bases are TGTGCCAGCAGCCGACGCGGGACAGGGGGCGTTGGAAATGGCTACACCTTC. The gene calls are TRBV27 and TRBJ1-2; 12 bases agree with TRBD1. Germline CDR1 is MNHEY and CDR2 is SMNVEV (reference sequence). The CDR3 runs to 17 residues. Trimming removed 6 bases from V and 6 bases from J; junction bases left unmatched: 14.

This chain connects TRBV21-1 to TRBJ1-5; TRBD1 reflects the table's D call only, with no check against the DNA. TRBV21-1 is a documented pseudogene. The CDR3 length is 16 residues. CDR3 amino acids: CASSKAPDRRYQPQHF. The CDR3 DNA sequence: TGTGCCAGCAGCAAAGCGCCTGACAGGAGATATCAGCCCCAGCATTTT.

The chain is built from TRBV3-1 (or the pseudogene TRBV3-2) and TRBJ1-6; D uncertain. V lost 4 bases and J 10 bases, leaving 17 bases between the germline ends. CDR1 is LGHDT, CDR2 YNNKEL, per germline (reference sequence). CDR3 length equals 15 residues. CDR3 loop: CASSPALPSKSPLHF. The DNA for the CDR3 is TGTGCCAGCAGCCCCGCCCTCCCTTCTAAGTCACCCCTCCACTTT.

This clone occurred once. This chain uses TRBV4-2 with TRBJ2-6, with TRBD1 matching 9 bases. V trimming: 1 base; J trimming: 0 bases; junction bases outside the gene matches: 1. Germline CDR1 LGHNA, CDR2 YNFKEQ. The CDR3 consists of 17 residues. This chain's CDR3 is CASSQGQGDSGANVLTF. As DNA, the CDR3 is TGTGCCAGCAGCCAAGGACAGGGGGACTCTGGGGCCAACGTCCTGACTTTC.

This chain uses TRBV2 with TRBJ2-3, with no clear D. Germline CDR1 reads SNHLY; CDR2 reads FYNNEI. V was clipped by 6 bases and J by 8 bases, with 9 bases between them. This CDR3 region has 11 residues. The CDR3 protein is CASRLRFTQYF. CDR3 nucleotide sequence: TGTGCCAGCAGACTAAGGTTTACGCAGTATTTT.

The gene calls are TRBV28 and TRBJ2-7; D is perhaps TRBD1 (6 bases). Germline V gene sequence: CDR1 MDHEN, CDR2 SYDVKM. There are 13 residues in the CDR3. V lost 4 bases and J 3 bases, leaving 10 bases between the germline ends. CDR3 sequence (DNA): TGTGCCAGCAGTTCAACAGGGATCTACGAGCAGTACGTC. Encoded protein: CASSSTGIYEQYV.

The CDR3 sequence is CASLYAAGTGSYGYTF. The CDR3 DNA is TGTGCCAGCCTTTACGCCGCCGGGACAGGATCCTATGGCTACACCTTC. The chain employs TRBV6-6 and TRBJ1-2, with 8 bases aligning to TRBD1. The CDR3 is 16 amino acids. V was clipped by 8 bases and J by 4 bases; unmatched bases: 15. Germline CDR1 MNHNY, CDR2 SVGAGI (reference sequence).

The rearrangement links TRBV25-1 to TRBJ1-4; no firm D call. Trimming left V 1 base short and J 6 bases short, with 15 bases between. The CDR3 consists of 16 residues. Germline CDR1 and CDR2: MGHDK and SYGVNS. As DNA, the CDR3 is TGTGCCAGCAGTGAATCTTCGGGAGGCTGGGATGAAAAACTGTTTTTT. Translated, it gives CASSESSGGWDEKLFF. Supplemented by reference TRBV25-1 and TRBJ1-4, the full variable domain reads EADIYQTPRYLVIGTGKKITLECSQTMGHDKMYWYQQDPGMELHLIHYSYGVNSTEKGDLSSESTVSRIRTEHFPLTLESARPSHTSQYLCASSESSGGWDEKLFFGSGTQLSVL.

The genes are TRBV9 and TRBJ2-7; 11 positions agree with TRBD2. Trimming removed 2 bases from V and 5 bases from J; junction bases left unmatched: 0. This CDR3 comprises 13 residues. CDR1 and CDR2 (germline): SGDLS, YYNGEE. The CDR3 DNA sequence: TGTGCCAGCAGCGTGGGACTAGCGGACGAGCAGTACGTC. Protein: CASSVGLADEQYV.

The chain is built from TRBV11-2 and TRBJ1-2, with D possibly matching TRBD1 (5 bases). The CDR3 totals 14 residues. Germline CDR1 SGHAT, CDR2 FQNNGV. Deletions cut 1 base from V and 8 bases from J, with 14 bases between. CDR3 sequence (DNA): TGTGCCAGCAGCTTAGGACAGAGGCAGGGAGGCTACACCTTC. It is translated as CASSLGQRQGGYTF.

The V call is TRBV7-2, the J call TRBJ1-3; 9 bases agree with TRBD1. Trimming removed 5 bases from V and 3 bases from J; junction bases left unmatched: 8. There are 16 residues in the CDR3. Germline values: CDR1 SGHTA, CDR2 FQGNSA. DNA for the CDR3: TGTGCCAGCAGCCGCGCGGGACAGGGTGTTGGAAACACCATATATTTT. Encoded protein: CASSRAGQGVGNTIYF. The whole variable domain, remainder taken from reference TRBV7-2 and TRBJ1-3, is GAGVSQSPSNKVTEKGKDVELRCDPISGHTALYWYRQSLGQGLEFLIYFQGNSAPDKSGLPSDRFSAERTGGSVSTLTIQRTQQEDSAVYLCASSRAGQGVGNTIYFGEGSWLTVV.

The rearrangement joins TRBV13 to TRBJ2-7, with 7 bases identical to TRBD2. The trim removed 3 bases at V and 9 bases at J, leaving 26 bases unmatched. Germline assignment: CDR1 PRHDT and CDR2 FYEKMQ (reference sequence). The CDR3 length is 19 residues. For the CDR3, the DNA is TGTGCCAGCAGCTTGACTGGAGTAGTCGCATCAGGTGTTGGGGAGGGGCAGTACTTC. As protein: CASSLTGVVASGVGEGQYF. The full variable domain, rest sourced from reference TRBV13 and TRBJ2-7, is AAGVIQSPRHLIKEKRETATLKCYPIPRHDTVYWYQQGPGQDPQFLISFYEKMQSDKGSIPDRFSAQQFSDYHSELNMSSLELGDSALYFCASSLTGVVASGVGEGQYFGPGTRLTVT.

The chain couples TRBV6-1 to TRBJ1-1; 7 positions match TRBD1. This CDR3 has 15 amino acids. Losses at the gene ends were 2 bases for V and 0 bases for J; bases not matched to a gene: 3. The germline CDR1 and CDR2 sequences are MNHNS and SASEGT. The CDR3: CASSEPGQMNTEAFF. Here the CDR3 DNA reads TGTGCCAGCAGTGAACCGGGACAGATGAACACTGAAGCTTTCTTT.

This chain uses TRBV10-1 with TRBJ2-7, with D perhaps TRBD1 (5 bases). The CDR3 runs to 13 residues. V was shortened by 7 bases and J by 1 base, with 11 bases between the two germline ends. Germline CDR1 WNHNN, CDR2 SYGVQD (reference sequence). This CDR3 is CASKQGKSYEQYV. The CDR3 DNA is TGCGCCAGCAAGCAGGGCAAATCCTACGAGCAGTACGTC.

This sequence joins TRBV21-1 and TRBJ2-3; TRBD2 was called by the table and not checked on the DNA. TRBV21-1 is termed a pseudogene. The CDR3 runs to 15 residues. For the CDR3, the DNA is TGTGCCAGCAGCAAAGTGCTAGCGGGAGAAGATACGCAGTATTTT. Translated: CASSKVLAGEDTQYF.